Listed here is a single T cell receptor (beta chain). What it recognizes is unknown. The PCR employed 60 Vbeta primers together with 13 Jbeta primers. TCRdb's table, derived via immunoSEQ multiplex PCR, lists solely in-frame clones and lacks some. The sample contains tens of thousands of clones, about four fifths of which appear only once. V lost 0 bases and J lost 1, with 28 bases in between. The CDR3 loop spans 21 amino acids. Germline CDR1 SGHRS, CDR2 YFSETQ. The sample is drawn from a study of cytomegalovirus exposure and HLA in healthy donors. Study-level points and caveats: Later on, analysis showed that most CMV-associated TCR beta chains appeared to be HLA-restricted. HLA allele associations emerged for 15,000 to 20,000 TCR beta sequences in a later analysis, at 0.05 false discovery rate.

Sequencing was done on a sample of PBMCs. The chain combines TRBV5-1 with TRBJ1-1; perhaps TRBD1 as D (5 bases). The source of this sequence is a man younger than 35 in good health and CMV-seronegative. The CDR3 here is CASSLANRGGGPGGGNTEAFF. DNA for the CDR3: TGCGCCAGCAGCTTGGCCAACCGTGGGGGAGGGCCTGGCGGCGGGAACACTGAAGCTTTCTTT.